This paragraph covers one T cell receptor beta chain sequence. Its specificity is not known. The same CDR3 is also encoded by other DNA sequences in this sample. Each of the donors was a healthy bone marrow donor. Nominally healthy donors provided the samples, though records likely missed some immune exposures. This CDR3 comprises 16 residues. Trimming removed 7 bases at V and 1 base at J, with 22 bases between. Germline lookup yields CDR1 GTSNPN and CDR2 SVGIG (reference sequence). Primers included in the PCR were 60 Vbeta and 13 Jbeta primers. Repertoires were generated with immunoSEQ multiplex PCR, while TCRdb's copy carries only in-frame clones and drops some. Across under 90,000 clones, the top ten clones capture around 7.5% of the sample. The sample comes from a study of cytomegalovirus exposure and HLA in healthy donors. General study results and limits: A later look showed TCR association rates differing by HLA locus, highest for DRB1 and lowest for HLA-C. In vitro assays verified that three CMV-associated chains recognized CMV antigens specifically.

The sequenced sample was PBMCs. The rearrangement uses TRBV30 and TRBJ1-2, with D perhaps TRBD1 (5 bases). The TCR sequence derives from a female donor in good health and CMV-seropositive. CDR3 DNA: TGTGCCTCTGTCTTTGCGGGGACGCAGATTAACTATGGCTACACCTTC. It encodes CASVFAGTQINYGYTF.